These 14 T cell receptor beta chains were all obtained from the same sample, sequenced in a study of tumor-infiltrating lymphocytes in localized non-small cell lung cancer. Sequencing used immunoSEQ multiplex PCR; TCRdb keeps in-frame clones, though not all of them. This sample has some 29,000 clones, with approximately 85% found just once. Sequences were obtained from lung tumor tissue. Receptors originate from a human donor with non-small cell lung cancer.

The chain recombines TRBV19 with TRBJ2-3; D unclear. The ends were cut back, 10 bases at V and 6 bases at J, with 8 bases in the middle. This CDR3 contains 10 residues. Germline assignment: CDR1 LNHDA and CDR2 SQIVND (reference sequence). CDR3 nucleotides: TGTGCCACCGCGAGGGATACGCAGTATTTT. This codes for CATARDTQYF. The entire variable domain, with the rest obtained from reference TRBV19 and TRBJ2-3, is as follows: DGGITQSPKYLFRKEGQNVTLSCEQNLNHDAMYWYRQDPGQGLRLIYYSQIVNDFQKGDIAEGYSVSREKKESFPLTVTSAQKNPTAFYLCATARDTQYFGPGTRLTVL.

The V call is TRBV9, the J call TRBJ2-7; 8 bases are shared with TRBD1. CDR1 is SGDLS and CDR2 is YYNGEE in the germline V gene. V shed 3 bases, J shed 2 bases, and the junction held 7 bases outside the gene matches. This CDR3 is 15 amino acids long. In nucleotides, the CDR3 is TGTGCCAGCAGCGCGGACAGGGTCGGGCCCTACGAGCAGTACTTC. This codes for CASSADRVGPYEQYF.

The chain couples TRBV9 to TRBJ2-1, with 15 bases fitting TRBD2. Trimming took 3 bases from V and 1 from J; bases not matched to a gene: 5. The CDR3 consists of 18 residues. CDR1 and CDR2 from the germline V gene are SGDLS and YYNGEE. CDR3 DNA: TGTGCCAGCAGCGAGGGGACTAGCGGGGGGAGGTCCTACAATGAGCAGTTCTTC. This encodes CASSEGTSGGRSYNEQFF.

This clone has only a few counts. V and J are TRBV5-4 and TRBJ2-7; perhaps TRBD1 as D (6 bases). V was pared by 1 base and J by 3 bases, with 14 bases between. The CDR3 is 15 residues long. The germline V gene has CDR1 SGHNT and CDR2 YYREEE (reference sequence). CDR3 loop: CASSLRAGAIYEQYF. CDR3 DNA: TGTGCCAGCAGCTTGAGGGCAGGGGCGATCTACGAGCAGTACTTC. The full variable domain, with the rest looked up from reference TRBV5-4 and TRBJ2-7, is ETGVTQSPTHLIKTRGQQVTLRCSSQSGHNTVSWYQQALGQGPQFIFQYYREEENGRGNFPPRFSGLQFPNYSSELNVNALELDDSALYLCASSLRAGAIYEQYFGPGTRLTVT.

This clone was recorded only once. The chain recombines TRBV4-2 with TRBJ2-1; 8 bases are a match to TRBD1. The germline V gene has CDR1 LGHNA and CDR2 YNFKEQ. The junction had 5 bases not matched to a gene; V was cut back by 6 bases and J by 4 bases. CDR3 length: 14 residues. Here the CDR3 DNA reads TGTGCCAGCAGTGTGACAGGGGTATACAATGAGCAGTTCTTC. This gives the protein CASSVTGVYNEQFF.

The CDR3 region is CASSRDVDFYEQYF. In DNA form, the CDR3 reads TGTGCCAGCAGCCGGGACGTTGACTTCTACGAGCAGTACTTC. The rearrangement uses TRBV11-2 and TRBJ2-7; TRBD1 or TRBD2 may be the D gene (5 bases each). Germline V lookup: CDR1 SGHAT, CDR2 FQNNGV. The CDR3 is 14 amino acids. The V and J ends lost 5 bases and 3 bases respectively, with 14 bases between them.

The CDR3, as DNA: TGTGCCAGCGCGGGGGGGCCTTCCTACAATGAGCAGTTCTTC. This encodes CASAGGPSYNEQFF. The chain is built from TRBV6-5 and TRBJ2-1; 9 bases match TRBD2. Germline-derived CDR1 and CDR2 are MNHEY and SVGAGI. J gave up 1 base and V 8 bases, and 3 bases lay outside the gene matches. CDR3 size: 14 residues.

This chain joins TRBV7-2 and TRBJ1-5, with 7 bases identical to TRBD1. This CDR3 has 16 amino acids. The germline gives CDR1 SGHTA, CDR2 FQGNSA. The trim removed 2 bases at V and 5 bases at J, leaving 9 bases unmatched. CDR3: CASSLMARGLDQPQHF. The DNA for the CDR3 is TGTGCCAGCAGCTTAATGGCAAGGGGGCTGGATCAGCCCCAGCATTTT.

The gene calls are TRBV10-1 and TRBJ1-5; 7 bases map to TRBD1. The CDR3 runs to 15 residues. With V trimmed by 7 bases and J by 2 bases, 8 bases remained unmatched. CDR1 is WNHNN and CDR2 is SYGVQD in the germline V gene (reference sequence). The CDR3 nucleotides read TGCGCCAGCAAGTACAGGGGTTTAGGCAATCAGCCCCAGCATTTT. This codes for CASKYRGLGNQPQHF.

V usage is TRBV18 and J usage is TRBJ1-2; D not certain. V was cut by 2 bases and J by 1 base, with 17 bases left in between. The CDR3 has 17 amino acids. Germline V gene sequence: CDR1 KGHSH, CDR2 LQKENI. The CDR3 bases are TGTGCCAGCTCACCAACCCCGGTTGGCACAGTTAACTATGGCTACACCTTC. This translates into CASSPTPVGTVNYGYTF.

Only one count was recorded for this clone. The V gene is TRBV19, the J gene TRBJ2-3; D uncertain. This CDR3 contains 16 residues. V was trimmed by 1 base and J by 2 bases, leaving 13 bases between them. Per germline, CDR1 LNHDA and CDR2 SQIVND (reference sequence). As DNA, the CDR3 is TGTGCCAGTAGTATAGGGGCTGCTGGGAACACAGATACGCAGTATTTT. Translated: CASSIGAAGNTDTQYF.

The chain links TRBV5-6 to TRBJ1-1; the match to TRBD1 covers 10 bases. Trimming removed 4 bases from V and 5 bases from J; junction bases left unmatched: 8. Germline CDR1 and CDR2: SGHDT and YYEEEE. This CDR3 spans 15 amino acids. In DNA form, the CDR3 reads TGTGCCAGCAGCGGGACAGGGGCCGGGGGGACTGAAGCTTTCTTT. It codes for CASSGTGAGGTEAFF.

The chain joins TRBV5-1 to TRBJ2-5; 8 bases are a match to TRBD1. V shed 4 bases and J 3 bases; nucleotides not matched to a gene: 5. CDR1 and CDR2 (germline): SGHRS, YFSETQ. The CDR3 spans 14 residues. CDR3 nucleotides: TGCGCCAGCAGCGTTGGACAGGGCAAAGAGACCCAGTACTTC. Protein sequence: CASSVGQGKETQYF.

CDR3 sequence: CASSLGALVTYYEQYF. Here the CDR3 DNA reads TGTGCCAGCAGCTTAGGGGCCCTCGTGACTTACTACGAGCAGTACTTC. V usage is TRBV7-2 and J usage is TRBJ2-7, with unresolved D. The CDR3 runs to 16 residues. V lost 1 base to trimming and J lost 3 bases, with 16 bases between them. Germline CDR1 is SGHTA and CDR2 is FQGNSA.